Following are 8 T cell receptor beta chains from one sample sequenced in a study of shared clonotypes between healthy human individuals. The assay was immunoSEQ multiplex PCR, and TCRdb's table has in-frame clones only and misses some. The sample shows about 1 million clones, roughly 80% of them seen only once. The sequencing sample was made of memory CD4+ T cells sorted from blood. The sample's subset: CD45RA-negative fraction. All receptors derive from a man aged 18 to 35 in good health.

The chain employs TRBV6-1 and TRBJ1-4, with 9 bases matching TRBD1. The CDR3 runs to 14 residues. Looked up from germline, CDR1 is MNHNS and CDR2 is SASEGT. After removal of 11 bases from V and 7 bases from J, the junction contained 11 bases not matched to a gene. The CDR3 DNA reads as TGTGCCGGCGGAACAGGGGGCGAGGGTGAAAAACTGTTTTTT. Encoded protein: CAGGTGGEGEKLFF.

The chain joins TRBV5-1 to TRBJ2-1, with D unclear. The V end was cut by 4 bases, the J end by 5 bases, with 16 bases between. The CDR3 loop spans 15 amino acids. Germline V gene sequence: CDR1 SGHRS, CDR2 YFSETQ. Written as DNA, the CDR3 is TGCGCCAGCAGCCACCAGGACGCCCCGGACAATGAGCAGTTCTTC. It is translated as CASSHQDAPDNEQFF.

The chain employs TRBV4-1 and TRBJ2-7; 11 positions match TRBD2. With 1 base clipped from V and 5 bases from J, the junction kept 7 bases outside the gene matches. This CDR3 contains 16 residues. From germline, CDR1 is MGHRA and CDR2 YSYEKL. The CDR3 sequence: CASSQVRLAGYHEQYF. The DNA of the CDR3 is TGCGCCAGCAGCCAAGTCAGACTAGCGGGATACCACGAGCAGTACTTC.

This chain joins TRBV7-2 and TRBJ1-6, with 9 bases identical to TRBD1. There are 18 residues in the CDR3. Germline values: CDR1 SGHTA, CDR2 FQGNSA. V shed 4 bases and J 0 bases; nucleotides not matched to a gene: 7. CDR3 bases: TGTGCCAGCAGCTCCGCGACGACAGGGGGCTCCTATAATTCACCCCTCCACTTT. Translated, it gives CASSSATTGGSYNSPLHF.

The V and J genes are TRBV6-5 and TRBJ2-5; D not certain. Germline V gene sequence: CDR1 MNHEY, CDR2 SVGAGI. The CDR3 sequence is 11 residues long. The ends were cut back, 7 bases at V and 3 bases at J, with 6 bases in the middle. CDR3 nucleotides: TGTGCCAGCACCTACAAAGAGACCCAGTACTTC. Amino acid sequence: CASTYKETQYF.

The chain is built from TRBV18 and TRBJ2-5; TRBD1 might be the D (6 bases). The germline V and J ends were trimmed by 4 bases and 5 bases, with 11 bases remaining between them. The CDR3 extends over 13 amino acids. Germline values: CDR1 KGHSH, CDR2 LQKENI. CDR3 bases: TGTGCCAGCTCACGACAGGCCCCTGAGACCCAGTACTTC. Protein: CASSRQAPETQYF. Supplemented by reference TRBV18 and TRBJ2-5, the full variable domain reads NAGVMQNPRHLVRRRGQEARLRCSPMKGHSHVYWYRQLPEEGLKFMVYLQKENIIDESGMPKERFSAEFPKEGPSILRIQQVVRGDSAAYFCASSRQAPETQYFGPGTRLLVL.

J is TRBJ1-3 and V is TRBV11-2, with D tentatively TRBD1 (5 bases). The germline V gene encodes CDR1 SGHAT and CDR2 FQNNGV. The CDR3 has 17 amino acids. With 5 bases removed from V and 0 bases from J, the gap between germline ends came to 17 bases. The DNA of the CDR3 is TGTGCCAGCAGCATTACCGGGACGGGGAGCTCTGGAAACACCATATATTTT. Translated: CASSITGTGSSGNTIYF.

This clone occurred many times. The V and J genes are TRBV5-8 and TRBJ2-3, with 9 nucleotides matching TRBD1. The ends lost 2 bases at V and 0 bases at J; junction bases unmatched: 4. Per germline, CDR1 SGHTS and CDR2 YDEGEE. There are 16 residues in the CDR3. The CDR3 region has the DNA TGTGCCAGCAGCTTCCCCGGGACAGGGAGCACAGATACGCAGTATTTT. This encodes CASSFPGTGSTDTQYF.